The TCR beta chain described here comes from a study of cytomegalovirus exposure and HLA in healthy donors. Study overall: Approximately 170 million T cells yielded under 130 million unique TCR beta sequences in earlier analysis.

The primer mix had 60 Vbeta and 13 Jbeta primers. Generated by immunoSEQ multiplex PCR, the TCRdb table keeps only in-frame clones and is missing some. Of fewer than 200,000 clones listed, 70% to 85% are singletons. CDR3 length: 15 residues. Germline lookup yields CDR1 SGDLS and CDR2 YYNGEE. The V gene is TRBV9, the J gene TRBJ2-5; the match to TRBD1 covers 10 bases. Matching the DNA end better, TRBJ2-7 makes the J call doubtful. This receptor was obtained from a man aged 40-50 years in good health and CMV-seronegative. The sequenced material came from PBMCs. The DNA for the CDR3 is TGTGCCAGCAGCGGAAGCGACAGGGGGCTCTACGAGCAGTACTTC. Translated, it gives CASSGSDRGLYEQYF.